This T cell receptor (beta chain) is from a study of shared clonotypes between healthy human individuals. Study-level results: Lower generation probabilities were found for non-shared clonotypes than for those shared by all four donors.

To note about this clone: The target antigen is unknown.

V dropped 5 bases and J dropped 5; count of bases not matched to a gene: 6. Germline V gene lookup returns CDR1 MNHEY and CDR2 SVGAGI. The CDR3 extends over 14 amino acids. Libraries were prepared by immunoSEQ multiplex PCR; TCRdb keeps only in-frame clonotypes and omits some of them. The sample yields more than 1,200,000 clones, approximately 98.5% seen once. Sample: naive CD4+ T cells sorted from blood. This sample's subset: CD45RA+ positively selected. The gene calls are TRBV6-5 and TRBJ1-1; 9 bases are shared with TRBD1. The clonotype was recovered from a young man in good health. CDR3 protein: CASSRGTGKTEAFF. In DNA form, the CDR3 reads TGTGCCAGCAGTCGGGGGACAGGGAAAACTGAAGCTTTCTTT.